The 5 T cell receptor beta chains in this list originate from one sample, sequenced in a study of CD8 T cells in ankylosing spondylitis. Study-wide results and limits: It appeared that ankylosing spondylitis blood was characterized by a TCR beta motif of about eight highly homologous variants.

TCRdb ran MiXCR on the 5' RACE reads and lists one entry per CDR3 protein. Altogether a few hundred thousand distinct CDR3 sequences are present, about 13% being singletons, with the ten largest covering approximately 7%. Their antigens remain unidentified. The source material was blood, either unsorted or a sorted T cell fraction (not recorded which). These receptors were taken from a male donor with ankylosing spondylitis.

The chain employs TRBV3-1 and TRBJ2-3; 7 bases match TRBD2. J gave up 10 bases and V 3 bases, and 13 bases lay outside the gene matches. The CDR3 runs 15 residues. Germline loops: CDR1 LGHDT, CDR2 YNNKEL (reference sequence). The CDR3, as DNA: TGTGCCAGCAGCCAGACACTAGCGAGAGCTGAGGCGCAGTATTTT. Translation gives CASSQTLARAEAQYF.

In regard to this clonotype: With a much larger clone just one base away, this may be a read error. V is TRBV5-1 and J is TRBJ1-2; D gene ambiguous. The V end was cut by 0 bases, the J end by 6 bases, with 6 bases between. Germline V gives CDR1 SGHRS, CDR2 YFSETQ. The CDR3 covers 12 residues. The CDR3 nucleotides are TGCGCCAGCAGCTTGGAAGGGCATGGCTACACCTTC. Translated, it gives CASSLEGHGYTF.

The V gene is TRBV7-2, the J gene TRBJ2-5; possible D gene TRBD1, 6 bases. Per germline, CDR1 SGHTA and CDR2 FQGNSA. The CDR3 loop spans 14 amino acids. V was cut by 3 bases and J by 2 bases, with 10 bases left in between. The CDR3 here is CASSFQGGQETQYF. In nucleotides, the CDR3 is TGTGCCAGCAGCTTCCAAGGGGGTCAAGAGACCCAGTACTTC.

This chain links TRBV14 with TRBJ2-5; either TRBD1 or TRBD2 may fit D (6 bases each). Trimming cost V 7 bases and J 1 base, with 10 bases left between them. This CDR3 is built from 13 residues. Germline CDR1 SGHDN, CDR2 FVKESK. This CDR3 reads CASKGGLQETQYF. The CDR3 nucleotides read TGTGCCAGCAAAGGGGGGCTCCAAGAGACCCAGTACTTC.

This clonotype was detected ten times or more. V usage is TRBV5-1 and J usage is TRBJ2-1, with TRBD1 matching 7 bases. CDR3 size: 15 residues. Germline V gene lookup returns CDR1 SGHRS and CDR2 YFSETQ. J gave up 6 bases and V 2 bases, and 8 bases lay outside the gene matches. CDR3 in DNA: TGCGCCAGCAGCTTCGGGACAGCCTCAGGCAATGAGCAGTTCTTC. It translates to CASSFGTASGNEQFF.